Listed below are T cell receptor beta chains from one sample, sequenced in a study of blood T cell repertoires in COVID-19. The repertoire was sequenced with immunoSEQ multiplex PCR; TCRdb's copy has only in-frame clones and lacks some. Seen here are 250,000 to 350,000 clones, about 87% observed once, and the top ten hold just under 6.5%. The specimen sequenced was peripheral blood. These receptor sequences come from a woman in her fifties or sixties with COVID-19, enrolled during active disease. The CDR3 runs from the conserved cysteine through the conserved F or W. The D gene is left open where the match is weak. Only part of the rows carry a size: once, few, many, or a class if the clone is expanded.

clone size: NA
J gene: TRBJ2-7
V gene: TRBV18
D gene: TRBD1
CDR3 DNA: TGTGCCAGCTCACGATCGACAGGGGATCTCCACGAGCAGTACTTC
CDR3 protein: CASSRSTGDLHEQYF

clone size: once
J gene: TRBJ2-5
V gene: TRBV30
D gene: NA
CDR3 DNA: TGTGCCTGGAGCTGGGACATCCAAGAGACCCAGTACTTC
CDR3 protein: CAWSWDIQETQYF

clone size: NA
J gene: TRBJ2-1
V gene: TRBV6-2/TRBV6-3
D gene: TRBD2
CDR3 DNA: TGTGCCAGCAGTTACGGGGCTAGCGGGAATTCCTACAATGAGCAGTTCTTC
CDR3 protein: CASSYGASGNSYNEQFF

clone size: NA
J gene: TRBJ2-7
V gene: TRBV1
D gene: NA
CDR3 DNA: TGCACCAGCAGCCAAACGCACCCGAGCTCCTACGAGCAGTACTTC
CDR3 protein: CTSSQTHPSSYEQYF

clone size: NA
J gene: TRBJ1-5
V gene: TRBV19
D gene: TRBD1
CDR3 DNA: TGTGCCAGTAGGTCCGGGGCACAGGGGGTTCGAAGCAATCAGCCCCAGCATTTT
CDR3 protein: CASRSGAQGVRSNQPQHF

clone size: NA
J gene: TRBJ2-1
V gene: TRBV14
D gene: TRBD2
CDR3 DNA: TGTGCCAGCAGCCAAGTTGTAGCGGGCTCCTACAATGAGCAGTTCTTC
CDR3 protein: CASSQVVAGSYNEQFF

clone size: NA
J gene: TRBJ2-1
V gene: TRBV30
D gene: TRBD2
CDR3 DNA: TGTGCCTGGAGCCCAACCACACTAGCGGGAGGGCCGATTGAGCAGTTCTTC
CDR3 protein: CAWSPTTLAGGPIEQFF

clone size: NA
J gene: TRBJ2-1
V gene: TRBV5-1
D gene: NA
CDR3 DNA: TGCGCCAGCAGCCCCCTATGGGGGCAGAACAATGAGCAGTTCTTC
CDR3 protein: CASSPLWGQNNEQFF

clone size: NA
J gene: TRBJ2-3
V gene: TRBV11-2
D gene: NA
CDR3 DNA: TGTGCCAGCAGCTTAACGGCGGTTATAACAGATACGCAGTATTTT
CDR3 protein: CASSLTAVITDTQYF

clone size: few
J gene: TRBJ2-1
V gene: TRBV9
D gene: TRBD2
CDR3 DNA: TGTGCCAGCAGCGTAGTTAGTGGACTAGTGTTTGGTGAGCAGTTCTTC
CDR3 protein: CASSVVSGLVFGEQFF

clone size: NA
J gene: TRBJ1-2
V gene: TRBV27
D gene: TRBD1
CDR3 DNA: TGTGCCAGCGTGGGACAGGGGAAAGGCTACACCTTC
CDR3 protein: CASVGQGKGYTF

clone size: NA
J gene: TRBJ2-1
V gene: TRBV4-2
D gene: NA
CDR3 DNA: TGTGCCAGCAGCCAAGATTGGGCGAGCTCCTACAATGAGCAGTTCTTC
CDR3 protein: CASSQDWASSYNEQFF

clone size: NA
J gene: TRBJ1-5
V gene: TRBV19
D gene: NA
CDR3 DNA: TGTGCCAGTAGTATAGATCCATGGGCAGGGGATGGCTATCAGCCCCAGCATTTT
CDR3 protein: CASSIDPWAGDGYQPQHF

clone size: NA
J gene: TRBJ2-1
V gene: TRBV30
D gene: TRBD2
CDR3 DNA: TGTGCCTGGAGGCCACAAGGGGCTAGCGGGAGGGGTCGGGATGAGCAGTTCTTC
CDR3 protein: CAWRPQGASGRGRDEQFF

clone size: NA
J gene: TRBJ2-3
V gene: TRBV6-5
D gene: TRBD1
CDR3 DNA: TGTGCCAGTTGGACAGGGCGGTCAGATACGCAGTATTTT
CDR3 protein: CASWTGRSDTQYF

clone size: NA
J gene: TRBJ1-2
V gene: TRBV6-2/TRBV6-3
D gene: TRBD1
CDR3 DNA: TGTGCCAGCAGCCGGGGAACAGGGGACTATGGCTACACCTTC
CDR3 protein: CASSRGTGDYGYTF

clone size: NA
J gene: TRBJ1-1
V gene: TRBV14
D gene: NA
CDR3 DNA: TGTGCCAGCAGCCCAGAGCGGGGCACTTACACTGAAGCTTTCTTT
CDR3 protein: CASSPERGTYTEAFF

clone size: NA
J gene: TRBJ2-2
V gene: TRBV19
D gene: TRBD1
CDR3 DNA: TGTGCCAGTAGTAGGACAGGGTCGATCGGGGAGCTGTTTTTT
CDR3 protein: CASSRTGSIGELFF

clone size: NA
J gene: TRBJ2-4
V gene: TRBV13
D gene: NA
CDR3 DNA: TGTGCCAGCAGCTTAGGGCCCCCAGGAAACATTCAGTACTTC
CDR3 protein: CASSLGPPGNIQYF

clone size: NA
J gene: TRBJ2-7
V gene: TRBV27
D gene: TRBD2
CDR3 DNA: TGTGCCAGCAGTTTGGGGGGGACTAACGAGCAGTACTTC
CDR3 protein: CASSLGGTNEQYF

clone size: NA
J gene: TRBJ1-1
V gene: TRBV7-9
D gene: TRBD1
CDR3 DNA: TGTGCCAGCAGCTTTGGACAGGCTAGACCTGAAGCTTTCTTT
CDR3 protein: CASSFGQARPEAFF

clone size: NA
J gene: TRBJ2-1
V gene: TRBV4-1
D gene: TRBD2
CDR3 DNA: TGCGCCAGCAGCCAAGCCGGACTAGCGGAAGGGGATGAGCAGTTCTTC
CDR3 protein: CASSQAGLAEGDEQFF

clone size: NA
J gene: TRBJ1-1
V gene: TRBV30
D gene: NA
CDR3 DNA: TGTGCCTGGACAGGGAAGAACACTGAAGCTTTCTTT
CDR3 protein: CAWTGKNTEAFF

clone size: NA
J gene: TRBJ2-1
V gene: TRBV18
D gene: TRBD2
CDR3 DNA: TGTGCCAGCTCACCCGCGGCTAGCGGGTCCCCTGAGCAGTTCTTC
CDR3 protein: CASSPAASGSPEQFF

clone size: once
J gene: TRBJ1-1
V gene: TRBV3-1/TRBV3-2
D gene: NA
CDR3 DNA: TGTGCCAGCAGCACGATAAACCGACTGGACACTGAAGCTTTCTTT
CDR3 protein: CASSTINRLDTEAFF

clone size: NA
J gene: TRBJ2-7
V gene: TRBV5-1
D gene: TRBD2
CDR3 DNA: TGCGCCAGCAGCTTCCTAGCGGGAGGTTCCGGCGAGCAGTACTTC
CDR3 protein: CASSFLAGGSGEQYF

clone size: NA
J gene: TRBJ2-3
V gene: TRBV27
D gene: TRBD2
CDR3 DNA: TGTGCCAGCAGTGGGACTAGATTGGGCGTGGCGGATACGCAGTATTTT
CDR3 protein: CASSGTRLGVADTQYF

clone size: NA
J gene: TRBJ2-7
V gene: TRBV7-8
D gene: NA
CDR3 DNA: TGTGCCAGCAGCCATAGCGAGGCAATTGGGTCGCAGTACTTC
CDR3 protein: CASSHSEAIGSQYF

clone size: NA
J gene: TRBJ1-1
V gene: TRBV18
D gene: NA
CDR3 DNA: TGTGCCAGCCAACTGAACGGGGAAGCTTTCTTT
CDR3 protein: CASQLNGEAFF

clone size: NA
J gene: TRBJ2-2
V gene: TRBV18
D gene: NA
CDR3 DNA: TGTGCCAGCTCACCAAACAGGGAGAACACCGGGGAGCTGTTTTTT
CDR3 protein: CASSPNRENTGELFF

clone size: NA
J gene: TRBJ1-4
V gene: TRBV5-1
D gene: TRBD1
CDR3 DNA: TGCGCCAGCAGCTTTTACAGGGGGCGTAATGAAAAACTGTTTTTT
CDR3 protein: CASSFYRGRNEKLFF

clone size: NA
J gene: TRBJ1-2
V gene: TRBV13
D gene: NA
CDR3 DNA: TGTGCCAGCAGCTTAGAGTACAGGGAAGGCTACACCTTC
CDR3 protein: CASSLEYREGYTF

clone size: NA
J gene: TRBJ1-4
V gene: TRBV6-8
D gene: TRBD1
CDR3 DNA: TGTGCCAGTTCAGGGGGGATTAATGAAAAACTGTTTTTT
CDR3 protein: CASSGGINEKLFF

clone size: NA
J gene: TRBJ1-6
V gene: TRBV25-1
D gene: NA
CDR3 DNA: TGTGCCAGCAGTGCAGAACATACGATGGATTCACCCCTCCACTTT
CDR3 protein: CASSAEHTMDSPLHF

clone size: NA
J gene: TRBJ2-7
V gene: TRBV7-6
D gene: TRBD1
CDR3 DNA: TGTGCCAGCAGCTTAGACGACAGGGCTATCTACGAGCAGTACTTC
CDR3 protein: CASSLDDRAIYEQYF

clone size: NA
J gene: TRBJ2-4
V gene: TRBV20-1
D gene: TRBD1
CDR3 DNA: TGCAGTGCTAGTTATTTGGGACAGAAAAACATTCAGTACTTC
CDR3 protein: CSASYLGQKNIQYF

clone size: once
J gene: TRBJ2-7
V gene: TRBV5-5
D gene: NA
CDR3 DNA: TGTGCCAGCACCTACAGTTTCACGGACTCCTACGAGCAGTACTTC
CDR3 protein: CASTYSFTDSYEQYF

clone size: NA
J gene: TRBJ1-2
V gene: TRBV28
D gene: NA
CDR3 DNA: TGTGCCAGCAGTTTCGGGGGTTATGGCTACACCTTC
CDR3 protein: CASSFGGYGYTF

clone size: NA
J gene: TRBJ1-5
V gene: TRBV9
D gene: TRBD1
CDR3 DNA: TGTGCCAGCAGCGTAAAGGCAGGGGGGCAGCCCCAGCATTTT
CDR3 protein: CASSVKAGGQPQHF

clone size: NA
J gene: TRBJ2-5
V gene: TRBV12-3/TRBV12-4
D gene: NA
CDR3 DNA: TGTGCCAGCAGTTTTGGCGGGGAGACCCAGTACTTC
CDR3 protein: CASSFGGETQYF

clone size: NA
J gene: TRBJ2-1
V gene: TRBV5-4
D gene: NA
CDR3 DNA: TGTGCCAGCAGCTTTGGGCCCGGGGGTTTTGAGCAGTTCTTC
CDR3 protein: CASSFGPGGFEQFF

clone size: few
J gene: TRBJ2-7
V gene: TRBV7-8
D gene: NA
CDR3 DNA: TGTGCCAGCAGCTTATTGTCACAGACCTACGAGCAGTACTTC
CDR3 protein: CASSLLSQTYEQYF

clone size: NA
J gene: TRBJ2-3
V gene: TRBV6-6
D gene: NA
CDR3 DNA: TGTGCCAGCAGTTACGAGGGCACAGATACGCAGTATTTT
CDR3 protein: CASSYEGTDTQYF

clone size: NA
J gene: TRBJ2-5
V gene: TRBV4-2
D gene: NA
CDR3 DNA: TGTGCCAGCAGCCTCGCTTTGAGGGAGACCCAGTACTTC
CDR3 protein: CASSLALRETQYF

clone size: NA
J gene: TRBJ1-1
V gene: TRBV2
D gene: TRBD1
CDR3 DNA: TGTGCCAGCAGTAGCGACAGGGGTGGCACTGAAGCTTTCTTT
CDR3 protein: CASSSDRGGTEAFF

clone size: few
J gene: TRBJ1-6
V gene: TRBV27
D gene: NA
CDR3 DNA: TGTGCCAGCAGTGCACAGGGCTTAGATTCACCCCTCCACTTT
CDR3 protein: CASSAQGLDSPLHF

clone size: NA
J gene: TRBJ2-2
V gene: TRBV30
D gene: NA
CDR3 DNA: TGTGCCTGGAGCGGGGGACTTAACACCGGGGAGCTGTTTTTT
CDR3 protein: CAWSGGLNTGELFF

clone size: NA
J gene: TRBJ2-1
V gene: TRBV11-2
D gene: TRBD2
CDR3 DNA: TGTGCCAGCAGCTTAGAGGTGAGAGCGGGATTCTACAATGAGCAGTTCTTC
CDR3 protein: CASSLEVRAGFYNEQFF

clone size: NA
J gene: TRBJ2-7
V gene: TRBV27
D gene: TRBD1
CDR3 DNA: TGTGCCAGCAGTTTATTCAGGGGGCCCTCCCAGCAGTACTTC
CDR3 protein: CASSLFRGPSQQYF

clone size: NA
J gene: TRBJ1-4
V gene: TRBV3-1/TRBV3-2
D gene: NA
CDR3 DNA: TGTGCCAGCAGCCAACTGGACACCTGGGGTGAAAAACTGTTTTTT
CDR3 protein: CASSQLDTWGEKLFF